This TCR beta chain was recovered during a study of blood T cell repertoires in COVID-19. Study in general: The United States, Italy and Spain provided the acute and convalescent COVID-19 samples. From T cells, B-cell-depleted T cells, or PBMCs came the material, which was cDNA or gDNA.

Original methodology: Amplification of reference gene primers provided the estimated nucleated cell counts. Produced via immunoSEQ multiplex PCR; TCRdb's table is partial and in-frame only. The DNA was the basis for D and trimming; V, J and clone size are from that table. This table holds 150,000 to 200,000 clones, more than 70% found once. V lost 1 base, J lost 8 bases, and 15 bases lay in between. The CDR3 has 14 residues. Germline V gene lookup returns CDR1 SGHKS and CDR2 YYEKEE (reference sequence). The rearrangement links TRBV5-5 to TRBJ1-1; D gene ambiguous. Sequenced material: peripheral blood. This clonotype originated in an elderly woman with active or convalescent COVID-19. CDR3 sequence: CASSLIPGNAEAFF. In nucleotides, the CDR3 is TGTGCCAGCAGCTTGATCCCGGGGAATGCCGAAGCTTTCTTT.